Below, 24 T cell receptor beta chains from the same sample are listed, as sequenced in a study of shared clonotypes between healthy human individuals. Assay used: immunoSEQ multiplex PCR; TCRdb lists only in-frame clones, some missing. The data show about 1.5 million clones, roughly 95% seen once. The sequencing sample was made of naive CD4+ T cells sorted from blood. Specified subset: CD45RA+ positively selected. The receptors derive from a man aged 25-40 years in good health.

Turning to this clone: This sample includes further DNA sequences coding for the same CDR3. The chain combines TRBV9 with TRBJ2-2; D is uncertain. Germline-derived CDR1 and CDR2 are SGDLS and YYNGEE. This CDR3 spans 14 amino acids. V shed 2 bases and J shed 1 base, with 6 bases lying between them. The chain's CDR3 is CASSVGGNTGELFF. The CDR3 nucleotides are TGTGCCAGCAGCGTTGGCGGGAACACCGGGGAGCTGTTTTTT.

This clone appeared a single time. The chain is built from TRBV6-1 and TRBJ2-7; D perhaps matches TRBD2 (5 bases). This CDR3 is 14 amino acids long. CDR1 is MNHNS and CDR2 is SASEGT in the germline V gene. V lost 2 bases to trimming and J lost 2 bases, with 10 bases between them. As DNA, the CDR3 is TGTGCCAGCAGTGAAAGAGGGCAGACCTACGAGCAGTACTTC. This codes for CASSERGQTYEQYF.

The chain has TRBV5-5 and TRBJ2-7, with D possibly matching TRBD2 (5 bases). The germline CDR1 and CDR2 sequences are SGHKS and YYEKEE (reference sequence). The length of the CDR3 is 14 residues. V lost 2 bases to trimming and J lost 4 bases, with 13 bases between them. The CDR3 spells CASSFMRDKYEQYF. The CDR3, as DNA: TGTGCCAGCAGCTTTATGAGGGATAAATACGAGCAGTACTTC.

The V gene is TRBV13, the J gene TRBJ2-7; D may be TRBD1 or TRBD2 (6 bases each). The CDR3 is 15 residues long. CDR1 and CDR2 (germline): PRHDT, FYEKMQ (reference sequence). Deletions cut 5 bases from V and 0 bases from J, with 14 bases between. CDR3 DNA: TGTGCCAGCAGCCCTGCGGGGACATTCTCCTACGAGCAGTACTTC. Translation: CASSPAGTFSYEQYF.

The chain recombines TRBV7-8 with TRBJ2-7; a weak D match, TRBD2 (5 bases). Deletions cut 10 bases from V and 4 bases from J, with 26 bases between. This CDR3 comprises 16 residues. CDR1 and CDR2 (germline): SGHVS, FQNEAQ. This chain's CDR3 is CATQMEEVPRPYEQYF. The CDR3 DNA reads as TGTGCCACGCAAATGGAGGAGGTCCCTCGGCCTTACGAGCAGTACTTC.

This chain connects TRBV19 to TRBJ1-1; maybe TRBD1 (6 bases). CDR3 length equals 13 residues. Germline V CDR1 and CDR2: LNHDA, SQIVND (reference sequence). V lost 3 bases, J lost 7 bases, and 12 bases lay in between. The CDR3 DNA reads TGTGCCAGTAGTATTGTAACAGGGCTTGAAGCTTTCTTT. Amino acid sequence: CASSIVTGLEAFF.

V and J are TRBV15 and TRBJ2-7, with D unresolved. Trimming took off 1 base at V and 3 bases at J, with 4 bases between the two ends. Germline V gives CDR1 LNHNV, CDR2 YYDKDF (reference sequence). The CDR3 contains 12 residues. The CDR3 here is CATSRGFYEQYF. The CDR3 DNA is TGTGCCACCAGCAGAGGGTTCTACGAGCAGTACTTC.

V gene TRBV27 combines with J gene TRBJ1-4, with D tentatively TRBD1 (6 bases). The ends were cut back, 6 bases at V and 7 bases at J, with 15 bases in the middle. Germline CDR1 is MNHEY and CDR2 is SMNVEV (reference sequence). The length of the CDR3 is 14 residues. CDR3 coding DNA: TGTGCCAGCAGCCAGGGGCTTTGGAGTGAAAAACTGTTTTTT. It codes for CASSQGLWSEKLFF.

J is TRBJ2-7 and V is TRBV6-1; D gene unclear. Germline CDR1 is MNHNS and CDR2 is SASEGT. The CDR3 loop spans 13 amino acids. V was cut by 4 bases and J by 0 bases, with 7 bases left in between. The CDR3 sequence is CASSVLLSYEQYF. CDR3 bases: TGTGCCAGCAGTGTACTCCTCTCCTACGAGCAGTACTTC.

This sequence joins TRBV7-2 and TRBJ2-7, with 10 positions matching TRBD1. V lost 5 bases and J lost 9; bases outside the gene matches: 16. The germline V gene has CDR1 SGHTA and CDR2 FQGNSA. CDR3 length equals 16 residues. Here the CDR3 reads CASSPPGGTGDIGQYF. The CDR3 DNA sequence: TGTGCCAGCAGCCCACCTGGGGGGACAGGGGATATAGGGCAGTACTTC.

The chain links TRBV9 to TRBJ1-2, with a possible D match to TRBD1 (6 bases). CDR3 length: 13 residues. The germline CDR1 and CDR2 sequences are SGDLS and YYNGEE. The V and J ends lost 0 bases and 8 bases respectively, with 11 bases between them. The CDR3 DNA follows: TGTGCCAGCAGCGTAGAAGCAGGGGACGGCTACACCTTC. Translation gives CASSVEAGDGYTF.

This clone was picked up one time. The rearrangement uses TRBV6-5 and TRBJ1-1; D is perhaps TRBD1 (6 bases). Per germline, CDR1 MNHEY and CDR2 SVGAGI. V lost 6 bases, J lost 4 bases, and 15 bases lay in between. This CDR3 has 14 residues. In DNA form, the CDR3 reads TGTGCCAGCAGCCCGGTCGGGGGCGGCACTGAAGCTTTCTTT. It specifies CASSPVGGGTEAFF.

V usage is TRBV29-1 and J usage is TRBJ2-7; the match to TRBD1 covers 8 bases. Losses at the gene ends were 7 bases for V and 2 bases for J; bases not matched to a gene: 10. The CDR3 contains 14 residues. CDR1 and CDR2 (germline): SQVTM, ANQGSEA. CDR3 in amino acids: CSASAGTGAYEQYF. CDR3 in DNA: TGCAGCGCCTCTGCCGGGACAGGCGCCTACGAGCAGTACTTC.

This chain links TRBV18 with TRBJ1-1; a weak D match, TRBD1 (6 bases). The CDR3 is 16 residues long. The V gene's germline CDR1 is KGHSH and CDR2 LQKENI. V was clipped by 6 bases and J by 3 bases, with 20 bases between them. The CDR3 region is CASSPTGMSSYTEAFF. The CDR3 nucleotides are TGTGCCAGCTCGCCTACAGGGATGTCAAGCTACACTGAAGCTTTCTTT. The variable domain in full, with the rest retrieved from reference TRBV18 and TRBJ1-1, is NAGVMQNPRHLVRRRGQEARLRCSPMKGHSHVYWYRQLPEEGLKFMVYLQKENIIDESGMPKERFSAEFPKEGPSILRIQQVVRGDSAAYFCASSPTGMSSYTEAFFGQGTRLTVV.

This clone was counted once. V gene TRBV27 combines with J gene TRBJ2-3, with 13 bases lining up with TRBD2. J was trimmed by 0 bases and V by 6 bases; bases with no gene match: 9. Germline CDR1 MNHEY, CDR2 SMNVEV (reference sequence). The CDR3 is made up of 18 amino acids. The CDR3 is CASSPGTSGIASTDTQYF. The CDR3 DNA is TGTGCCAGCAGCCCCGGGACTAGCGGGATCGCTAGCACAGATACGCAGTATTTT.

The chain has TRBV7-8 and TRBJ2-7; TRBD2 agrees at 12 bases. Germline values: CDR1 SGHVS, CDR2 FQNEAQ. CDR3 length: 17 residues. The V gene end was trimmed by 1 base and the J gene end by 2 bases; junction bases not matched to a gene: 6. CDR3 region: CASSLVTPSGRAYEQYF. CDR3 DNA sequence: TGTGCCAGCAGCTTAGTTACCCCTAGCGGGAGGGCCTACGAGCAGTACTTC.

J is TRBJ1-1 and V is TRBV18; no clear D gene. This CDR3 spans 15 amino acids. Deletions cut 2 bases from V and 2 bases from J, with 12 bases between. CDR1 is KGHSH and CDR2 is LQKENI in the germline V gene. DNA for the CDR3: TGTGCCAGCTCACCAATGGGAAAGGGAAACACTGAAGCTTTCTTT. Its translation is CASSPMGKGNTEAFF.

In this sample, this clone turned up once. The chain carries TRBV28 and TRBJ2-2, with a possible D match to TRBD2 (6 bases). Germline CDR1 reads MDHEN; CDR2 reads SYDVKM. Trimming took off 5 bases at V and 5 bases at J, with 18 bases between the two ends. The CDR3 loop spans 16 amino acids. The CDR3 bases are TGTGCCAGCAGTCGGGGGAGTGGAGGTGTTACCGGGGAGCTGTTTTTT. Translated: CASSRGSGGVTGELFF.

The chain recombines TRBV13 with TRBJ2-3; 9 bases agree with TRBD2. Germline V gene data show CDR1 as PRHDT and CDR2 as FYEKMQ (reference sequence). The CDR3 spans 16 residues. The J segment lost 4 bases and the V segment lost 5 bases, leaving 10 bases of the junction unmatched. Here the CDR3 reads CASSPSRGGGPDTQYF. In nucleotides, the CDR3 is TGTGCCAGCAGCCCCTCCCGCGGGGGGGGTCCAGATACGCAGTATTTT.

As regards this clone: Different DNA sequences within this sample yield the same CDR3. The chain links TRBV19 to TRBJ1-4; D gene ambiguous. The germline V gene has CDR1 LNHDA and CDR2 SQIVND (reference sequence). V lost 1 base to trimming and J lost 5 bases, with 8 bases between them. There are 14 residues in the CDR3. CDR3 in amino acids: CASSIGPGNEKLFF. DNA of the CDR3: TGTGCCAGTAGTATAGGGCCGGGGAATGAAAAACTGTTTTTT.

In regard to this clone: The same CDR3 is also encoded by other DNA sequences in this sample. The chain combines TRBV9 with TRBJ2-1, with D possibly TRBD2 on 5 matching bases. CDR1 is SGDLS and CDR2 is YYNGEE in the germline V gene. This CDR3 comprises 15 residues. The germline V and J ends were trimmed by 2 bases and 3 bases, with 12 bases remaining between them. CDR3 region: CASSVGAELYNEQFF. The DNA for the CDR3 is TGTGCCAGCAGCGTGGGAGCGGAACTCTACAATGAGCAGTTCTTC.

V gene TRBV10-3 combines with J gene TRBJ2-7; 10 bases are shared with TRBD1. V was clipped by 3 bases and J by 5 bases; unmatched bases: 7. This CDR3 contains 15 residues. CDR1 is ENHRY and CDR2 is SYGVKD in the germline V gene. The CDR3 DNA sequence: TGTGCCATCAGTGATTCCCGACAGGGGGCTGACGAGCAGTACTTC. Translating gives CAISDSRQGADEQYF.

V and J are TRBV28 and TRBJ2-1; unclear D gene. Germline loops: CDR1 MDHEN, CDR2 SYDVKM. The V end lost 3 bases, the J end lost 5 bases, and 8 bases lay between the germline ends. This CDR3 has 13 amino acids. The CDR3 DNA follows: TGTGCCAGCAGTTTCGGCTCTAACAATGAGCAGTTCTTC. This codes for CASSFGSNNEQFF.

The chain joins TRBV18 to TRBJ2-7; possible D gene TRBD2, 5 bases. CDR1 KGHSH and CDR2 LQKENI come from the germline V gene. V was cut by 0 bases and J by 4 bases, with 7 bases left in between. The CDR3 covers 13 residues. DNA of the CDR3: TGTGCCAGCTCACCACCGCGGGTGTACGAGCAGTACTTC. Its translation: CASSPPRVYEQYF.